This passage covers 10 T cell receptor beta chains from one sample sequenced in a study of post-analysis software for immune sequencing data. Overall study findings and caveats: Controls showed lower frequencies than patients for roughly five TRBV segments, and TRBV5-6, TRBV5-1 and TRBV20-1 were among these.

No cognate antigen is known for these TCRs. Each TCR beta cDNA library carried unique molecular identifiers. A single record per CDR3 protein comes from TCRdb applying MiXCR to the PCR reads. The sample contains around 400,000 distinct CDR3 sequences, more than 30% of which appear only once. Sequenced: blood. The receptor set was obtained from a girl aged 2 to 10 with multiple sclerosis.

This clonotype has just a few counts. The chain joins TRBV12-3 or TRBV12-4 to TRBJ2-1, with TRBD2 as a possible D gene (6 bases). Deletions cut 7 bases from V and 5 bases from J, with 18 bases between. The CDR3 is 15 amino acids. The DNA for the CDR3 is TGTGCCAGCATCATTTACGGGGGACCCAACAATGAGCAGTTCTTC. Translation gives CASIIYGGPNNEQFF.

This clonotype appeared a single time. The chain uses TRBV7-2 and TRBJ1-3; D remains ambiguous. This CDR3 spans 15 amino acids. The germline gives CDR1 SGHTA, CDR2 FQGNSA. Trimming cost V 0 bases and J 2 bases, with 8 bases left between them. The CDR3 nucleotides read TGTGCCAGCAGCTTAGCGCTCGCAGCTGGAAACACCATATATTTT. Translated, it gives CASSLALAAGNTIYF. The variable domain in full, with the rest retrieved from reference TRBV7-2 and TRBJ1-3, is GAGVSQSPSNKVTEKGKDVELRCDPISGHTALYWYRQSLGQGLEFLIYFQGNSAPDKSGLPSDRFSAERTGGSVSTLTIQRTQQEDSAVYLCASSLALAAGNTIYFGEGSWLTVV.

A few counts support this clonotype. This chain uses TRBV10-3 with TRBJ2-3; D unresolved. This CDR3 is built from 11 residues. Germline CDR1 and CDR2: ENHRY and SYGVKD. V lost 2 bases and J 5 bases, leaving 2 bases between the germline ends. The CDR3 protein is CAISEIDTQYF. Here the CDR3 DNA reads TGTGCCATCAGTGAGATAGATACGCAGTATTTT.

The rearrangement links TRBV6-1 to TRBJ2-5; either TRBD1 or TRBD2 may supply D (5 bases each). Germline CDR1 reads MNHNS; CDR2 reads SASEGT. Trimming stripped 5 bases from V and 5 bases from J, with 12 bases between. The CDR3 is made up of 13 amino acids. The CDR3 here is CASSRGWGETQYF. CDR3 DNA: TGTGCCAGCAGTCGCGGATGGGGGGAGACCCAGTACTTC.

The gene calls are TRBV20-1 and TRBJ1-1, with D possibly TRBD1 on 5 matching bases. The germline V gene has CDR1 DFQATT and CDR2 SNEGSKA (reference sequence). This CDR3 is built from 14 residues. Trimming shortened V by 2 bases and J by 1 base, and 11 bases separated the two germline ends. The CDR3 sequence: CSARSNRPNTEAFF. The CDR3 nucleotides are TGCAGTGCTAGATCGAACAGGCCGAACACTGAAGCTTTCTTT.

This clonotype was seen once. V and J are TRBV19 and TRBJ1-5; D remains ambiguous. CDR3 length: 14 amino acids. Germline V lookup: CDR1 LNHDA, CDR2 SQIVND (reference sequence). Trimming left V 7 bases short and J 4 bases short, with 14 bases between. As DNA, the CDR3 is TGTGCCAGTAACGGAGGGCCCGTAAATCAGCCCCAGCATTTT. This gives the protein CASNGGPVNQPQHF.

The chain employs TRBV7-2 and TRBJ2-1; a possible D gene is TRBD1 (5 bases). CDR3 length: 15 residues. V lost 4 bases, J lost 8 bases, and 18 bases lay in between. The germline CDR1 and CDR2 sequences are SGHTA and FQGNSA. The CDR3: CASSSLQGFLHEQFF. In nucleotides, the CDR3 is TGTGCCAGCAGCTCCCTCCAGGGTTTCCTCCATGAGCAGTTCTTC.

In its sample, this clonotype was seen a few times. V and J are TRBV15 and TRBJ2-3, with TRBD2 as a possible D gene (5 bases). With 1 base removed from V and 0 bases from J, the gap between germline ends came to 11 bases. Germline CDR1 is LNHNV and CDR2 is YYDKDF (reference sequence). This CDR3 region has 16 residues. The CDR3 nucleotides read TGTGCCACCAGCAGAGGCACAGCGGCTAGCACAGATACGCAGTATTTT. It codes for CATSRGTAASTDTQYF.

This clonotype was seen only a few times. V gene TRBV7-2 combines with J gene TRBJ2-3; the D gene is possibly TRBD2 (6 bases). This CDR3 region has 16 residues. V was shortened by 5 bases and J by 5 bases, with 20 bases between the two germline ends. The germline V gene encodes CDR1 SGHTA and CDR2 FQGNSA. CDR3 DNA sequence: TGTGCCAGCAGCCCCCCGGAGGGGCCGGAGATAGATACGCAGTATTTT. Translation: CASSPPEGPEIDTQYF.

V is TRBV6-5 and J is TRBJ2-3; 7 positions agree with TRBD2. Per the germline V gene, CDR1 is MNHEY and CDR2 is SVGAGI. After removal of 2 bases from V and 2 bases from J, the junction contained 13 bases not matched to a gene. The CDR3 consists of 18 residues. DNA of the CDR3: TGTGCCAGCAGTTACACCCCCTACTGGAGCGGGAACACAGATACGCAGTATTTT. Its protein is CASSYTPYWSGNTDTQYF.